The clone carrying this TCR beta chain was seen more than once but under ten times. Its antigen remains unknown. What was sequenced were expressed TCRB transcripts, since all of the isolated RNA had been reverse transcribed. Libraries were prepared by immunoSEQ multiplex PCR; TCRdb keeps only in-frame clonotypes and omits some of them. The sample contains over 650,000 clones, over 13% of which appear only once. This record comes from a study of beta chain features in type 1 diabetes. General study results and limits: Shortening of TCRB CDR3s, moderate but significant, appeared in all four CD4+ subsets of Type 1 diabetes patients.

V lost 6 bases, J lost 2 bases, and 19 bases stayed unmatched. CDR3 length: 19 residues. In germline, CDR1 is SEHNR, CDR2 FQNEAQ (reference sequence). Each of the sorted populations had a purity greater than 95%. The rearrangement uses TRBV7-9 and TRBJ2-7, with 10 bases matching TRBD2. The source of this sequence is a man between 18 and 29 years old with type 1 diabetes. The material sequenced was naive CD4+ T cells from blood. CDR3: CASRYQLGTSDSRAYEQYF. CDR3 DNA sequence: TGTGCCAGCAGATACCAACTTGGGACTAGCGACTCGAGGGCCTACGAGCAGTACTTC.